These 32 T cell receptor beta chains were all obtained from the same sample, sequenced in a study of cytomegalovirus exposure and HLA in healthy donors. Primers: 60 Vbeta forward and 13 Jbeta reverse. Assay used: immunoSEQ multiplex PCR; TCRdb lists only in-frame clones, some missing. Among about 150,000 clones listed, over 80% were seen once. Sequencing used PBMCs. The receptors here all came from a male donor in good health and CMV-seronegative.

This chain joins TRBV4-2 and TRBJ1-2, with D tentatively TRBD1 (5 bases). V was trimmed by 1 base and J by 2 bases, leaving 8 bases between them. Germline-derived CDR1 and CDR2 are LGHNA and YNFKEQ. CDR3 length: 14 residues. The CDR3 region is CASSQGRQNYGYTF. DNA for the CDR3: TGTGCCAGCAGCCAAGGTCGACAGAACTATGGCTACACCTTC.

This chain joins TRBV7-9 and TRBJ2-1, with 8 bases that match TRBD2. The trim removed 4 bases at V and 7 bases at J, leaving 9 bases unmatched. CDR3 length: 15 amino acids. Per germline, CDR1 SEHNR and CDR2 FQNEAQ (reference sequence). The CDR3 DNA reads as TGTGCCAGCAGCTGGGGACTAGGTCCTCTAAATGAGCAGTTCTTC. Translation: CASSWGLGPLNEQFF.

V usage is TRBV19 and J usage is TRBJ1-1; D not resolved. Trimming took 8 bases from V and 1 from J, leaving 11 bases between them. CDR3 length: 13 amino acids. CDR1 LNHDA and CDR2 SQIVND come from the germline V gene (reference sequence). CDR3 sequence (DNA): TGTGCCAGTGGGGAGAACTCGAACACTGAAGCTTTCTTT. It codes for CASGENSNTEAFF.

This chain uses TRBV4-3 with TRBJ2-4; 10 nucleotides match TRBD1. The CDR3 is 15 amino acids. V lost 3 bases and J lost 6; bases outside the gene matches: 5. In germline, CDR1 is LGHNA, CDR2 YSLEER. In nucleotides, the CDR3 is TGCGCCAGCAGCCAGGGGACAGGGGTGAGAAACATTCAGTACTTC. Translation: CASSQGTGVRNIQYF.

The gene calls are TRBV7-9 and TRBJ1-1; 7 positions agree with TRBD1. V trimming: 1 base; J trimming: 4 bases; junction bases outside the gene matches: 3. The CDR3 runs to 14 residues. Germline CDR1 and CDR2: SEHNR and FQNEAQ (reference sequence). The CDR3 coding sequence is TGTGCCAGCAGCTTAGACCACAGGGGCACTGAAGCTTTCTTT. Residues: CASSLDHRGTEAFF.

This clone was seen a handful of times. This rearrangement joins TRBV7-9 to TRBJ1-1; no reliable D call. Trimming removed 5 bases from V and 2 bases from J, with 6 bases in between. Germline CDR1 SEHNR, CDR2 FQNEAQ (reference sequence). CDR3 length: 12 residues. The CDR3 DNA is TGTGCCAGCAGCCCCAGTAACACTGAAGCTTTCTTT. It is translated as CASSPSNTEAFF.

The gene calls are TRBV10-3 and TRBJ1-1, with 10 nucleotides matching TRBD1. The germline V gene has CDR1 ENHRY and CDR2 SYGVKD. With 2 bases clipped from V and 5 bases from J, the junction kept 2 bases outside the gene matches. The CDR3 length is 14 residues. DNA of the CDR3: TGTGCCATCAGTGAGGGACAGGGGGTAACTGAAGCTTTCTTT. This gives the protein CAISEGQGVTEAFF.

The chain carries TRBV9 and TRBJ2-3, with 7 bases identical to TRBD1. Per the germline V gene, CDR1 is SGDLS and CDR2 is YYNGEE. Unmatched junction bases numbered 9, after V lost 3 bases and J lost 2 bases. The CDR3 has 16 residues. The CDR3 DNA reads TGTGCCAGCAGCGGAGGGACAGCCTCTAACACAGATACGCAGTATTTT. This translates into CASSGGTASNTDTQYF.

This clone was seen a single time. The chain is built from TRBV19 and TRBJ1-2; 11 nucleotides line up with TRBD1. Trimming removed 5 bases from V and 2 bases from J; junction bases left unmatched: 4. From germline, CDR1 is LNHDA and CDR2 SQIVND (reference sequence). The CDR3 extends over 15 amino acids. This chain's CDR3 is CASSPGTGGNYGYTF. The DNA for the CDR3 is TGTGCCAGTAGTCCCGGGACAGGGGGAAACTATGGCTACACCTTC. Full variable domain (missing parts from reference TRBV19 and TRBJ1-2): DGGITQSPKYLFRKEGQNVTLSCEQNLNHDAMYWYRQDPGQGLRLIYYSQIVNDFQKGDIAEGYSVSREKKESFPLTVTSAQKNPTAFYLCASSPGTGGNYGYTFGSGTRLTVV.

The chain uses TRBV7-2 and TRBJ1-2; maybe TRBD1 (6 bases). This CDR3 has 14 residues. V was pared by 1 base and J by 6 bases, with 12 bases between. Germline V gene sequence: CDR1 SGHTA, CDR2 FQGNSA. This chain's CDR3 is CASSLDRVMNGYTF. CDR3 nucleotides: TGTGCCAGCAGCTTAGACAGGGTGATGAATGGCTACACCTTC.

The chain is built from TRBV19 and TRBJ2-1; maybe TRBD2 (5 bases). Trimming removed 4 bases from V and 5 bases from J, with 9 bases in between. The CDR3 loop spans 13 amino acids. Germline V gives CDR1 LNHDA, CDR2 SQIVND (reference sequence). The CDR3 here is CASSTGMHNEQFF. The CDR3 DNA follows: TGTGCCAGTAGTACCGGGATGCACAATGAGCAGTTCTTC.

The chain combines TRBV7-8 with TRBJ1-1, with 7 nucleotides matching TRBD1. Unmatched junction bases numbered 9, after V lost 5 bases and J lost 0 bases. Germline V gene data show CDR1 as SGHVS and CDR2 as FQNEAQ. The CDR3 is 16 amino acids. CDR3 sequence: CASSKIGTVVNTEAFF. The CDR3 region has the DNA TGTGCCAGCAGCAAAATAGGGACAGTAGTGAACACTGAAGCTTTCTTT.

The CDR3: CASSLNSPVVGNTEAFF. The CDR3 DNA is TGTGCCAGCAGCTTAAACAGCCCGGTGGTGGGGAACACTGAAGCTTTCTTT. This sequence joins TRBV7-6 and TRBJ1-1; D ambiguous. Germline V CDR1 and CDR2: SGHVS, FNYEAQ. CDR3 length: 17 amino acids. Trimming cost V 2 bases and J 1 base, with 17 bases left between them.

The V gene is TRBV2, the J gene TRBJ2-7; D remains unclear. Between the trimmed V and J ends, which lost 5 bases and 4 bases, there was a span of 6 bases. The CDR3 length is 11 residues. CDR1 and CDR2 (germline): SNHLY, FYNNEI. Here the CDR3 DNA reads TGTGCCAGCAGTTACTTGTACGAGCAGTACTTC. This translates into CASSYLYEQYF.

The CDR3 DNA sequence: TGTGCCAGCTCACACGACAGGGGAGCCGACTATGGCTACACCTTC. It codes for CASSHDRGADYGYTF. The chain couples TRBV18 to TRBJ1-2; 8 positions match TRBD1. Looked up from germline, CDR1 is KGHSH and CDR2 is LQKENI. V dropped 4 bases and J dropped 3; count of bases not matched to a gene: 7. CDR3 size: 15 residues.

V usage is TRBV5-1 and J usage is TRBJ2-2, with D possibly matching TRBD2 (6 bases). Per the germline V gene, CDR1 is SGHRS and CDR2 is YFSETQ. This CDR3 has 15 amino acids. V was trimmed by 3 bases and J by 0 bases, leaving 9 bases between them. CDR3 coding DNA: TGCGCCAGCAGCTGGGCGGGGACGAACACCGGGGAGCTGTTTTTT. Translation gives CASSWAGTNTGELFF.

This clone was observed a single time. The chain combines TRBV14 with TRBJ2-7, with TRBD1 matching over 11 bases. There are 17 residues in the CDR3. CDR1 SGHDN and CDR2 FVKESK come from the germline V gene. The J segment lost 4 bases and the V segment lost 2 bases, leaving 10 bases of the junction unmatched. CDR3 region: CASSQWTRTGGGYEQYF. The CDR3 DNA reads as TGTGCCAGCAGCCAATGGACCCGGACAGGGGGCGGTTACGAGCAGTACTTC.

This chain links TRBV19 with TRBJ2-3; 8 bases map to TRBD2. The CDR3 sequence is 16 residues long. Looked up from germline, CDR1 is LNHDA and CDR2 is SQIVND (reference sequence). J was trimmed by 3 bases and V by 5 bases; bases with no gene match: 10. The CDR3 region is CASSAVSGGGTDTQYF. The DNA for the CDR3 is TGTGCCAGTAGTGCAGTAAGCGGGGGCGGGACAGATACGCAGTATTTT.

This clone was seen more than once but under ten times. V gene TRBV2 combines with J gene TRBJ1-1; possible D gene TRBD1, 5 bases. Germline CDR1 and CDR2: SNHLY and FYNNEI. CDR3 size: 15 residues. V dropped 7 bases and J dropped 5 bases, with 20 bases sitting between them. CDR3 sequence (DNA): TGTGCCAGCACCAGGTTAGGGGCGAAATGGACTGAAGCTTTCTTT. Protein product: CASTRLGAKWTEAFF.

This sequence joins TRBV5-1 and TRBJ2-5; 12 nucleotides agree with TRBD2. In germline, CDR1 is SGHRS, CDR2 YFSETQ. This CDR3 is 16 amino acids long. V was pared by 0 bases and J by 2 bases, with 2 bases of the junction left unmatched. CDR3 in amino acids: CASSLASGGEQETQYF. CDR3 coding DNA: TGCGCCAGCAGCTTGGCTAGCGGGGGGGAACAAGAGACCCAGTACTTC.

V is TRBV21-1 and J is TRBJ2-3; the DNA was not used to check the table's D call, TRBD2. TRBV21-1 is a known pseudogene. The CDR3 totals 16 residues. DNA of the CDR3: TGTGCCAGCAGCAAAGAATACACGGGAGTGACAGATACGCAGTATTTT. Its translation is CASSKEYTGVTDTQYF.

V is TRBV13 and J is TRBJ2-5; D gene ambiguous. The J call may be wrong; the DNA end is better matched by TRBJ2-7. In germline, CDR1 is PRHDT, CDR2 FYEKMQ (reference sequence). The CDR3 length is 13 residues. CDR3: CASSSPPWAEQYF. The CDR3 nucleotides are TGTGCCAGCAGCTCGCCCCCGTGGGCCGAGCAGTACTTC.

This chain links TRBV7-3 with TRBJ2-2; D possibly corresponds to TRBD1 (5 bases). There are 16 residues in the CDR3. The germline gives CDR1 SGHTA, CDR2 FQGTGA. Trimming removed 3 bases at V and 6 bases at J, with 17 bases between. The CDR3 loop reads CASSFSGLIGSGELFF. The CDR3 region has the DNA TGTGCCAGCAGCTTTTCAGGGTTGATTGGATCCGGGGAGCTGTTTTTT.

The J gene is TRBJ1-6, the V gene TRBV5-1; D gene uncertain. CDR1 is SGHRS and CDR2 is YFSETQ in the germline V gene. Trimming pared 0 bases from V and 8 bases from J, leaving 12 bases between. CDR3 size: 15 residues. For the CDR3, the DNA is TGCGCCAGCAGCTTGGGAATTAGCCGGGATTCACCCCTCCACTTT. Protein product: CASSLGISRDSPLHF.

Written as DNA, the CDR3 is TGTGCCAGCAGCGCGAGGGACAGGGGGCTTCCAACCCAAGAGACCCAGTACTTC. This translates into CASSARDRGLPTQETQYF. The chain is built from TRBV7-8 and TRBJ2-5, with 12 bases fitting TRBD1. The CDR3 runs 18 residues. The V gene end was trimmed by 5 bases and the J gene end by 1 base; junction bases not matched to a gene: 11. Germline values: CDR1 SGHVS, CDR2 FQNEAQ.

The V gene is TRBV28, the J gene TRBJ2-1; perhaps TRBD2 as D (6 bases). Germline CDR1 reads MDHEN; CDR2 reads SYDVKM. V was shortened by 6 bases and J by 2 bases, with 17 bases between the two germline ends. The CDR3 has 16 residues. The CDR3 loop is CASRSGTGGAYNEQFF. The CDR3 DNA reads as TGTGCCAGCAGGTCAGGGACCGGGGGAGCCTACAATGAGCAGTTCTTC.

The chain uses TRBV28 and TRBJ2-7; tentatively, D is TRBD1 (8 bases). The germline CDR1 and CDR2 sequences are MDHEN and SYDVKM. The CDR3 totals 15 residues. Between the trimmed V and J ends, which lost 5 bases and 6 bases, there was a span of 20 bases. In DNA form, the CDR3 reads TGTGCCAGCAGTGGGTACAGGGGGGGACTGGCCGAGCAGTACTTC. Its translation: CASSGYRGGLAEQYF.

This clone was seen more than once but under ten times. V and J are TRBV29-1 and TRBJ1-2; TRBD1 is a possible D gene (6 bases). This CDR3 has 11 amino acids. Germline V gene data show CDR1 as SQVTM and CDR2 as ANQGSEA. V lost 6 bases and J 5 bases, leaving 10 bases between the germline ends. Written as DNA, the CDR3 is TGCAGCGTGGTCAGGGGATATGGCTACACCTTC. As protein: CSVVRGYGYTF.

The chain joins TRBV4-1 to TRBJ1-2; 7 bases are a match to TRBD1. Germline values: CDR1 MGHRA, CDR2 YSYEKL. The CDR3 runs 15 residues. V lost 3 bases to trimming and J lost 3 bases; unmatched junction nucleotides: 7. The CDR3 protein is CASSHLTGHDYGYTF. The CDR3 nucleotides read TGCGCCAGCAGCCACCTGACAGGGCACGACTATGGCTACACCTTC.

The sample holds a few counts of this clone. The V and J genes are TRBV5-6 and TRBJ2-1, with 9 bases identical to TRBD2. This CDR3 is 16 amino acids long. V was pared by 4 bases and J by 8 bases, with 13 bases of the junction left unmatched. Germline V gene sequence: CDR1 SGHDT, CDR2 YYEEEE. The CDR3 protein is CASSDCGGARCDEQFF. The CDR3 region has the DNA TGTGCCAGCAGCGACTGCGGGGGGGCCCGGTGTGATGAGCAGTTCTTC.

This chain joins TRBV5-6 and TRBJ1-1; D unclear. Trimming pared 4 bases from V and 0 bases from J, leaving 22 bases between. Looked up from germline, CDR1 is SGHDT and CDR2 is YYEEEE. There are 18 residues in the CDR3. The CDR3 is CASSRIDGGQEMNTEAFF. The CDR3 DNA sequence: TGTGCCAGCAGCAGGATCGACGGCGGGCAGGAGATGAACACTGAAGCTTTCTTT.

This CDR3 is CASSQEGSRGRVLGGYTF. The CDR3 bases are TGTGCCAGCAGCCAAGAAGGAAGCAGGGGTCGGGTTTTGGGTGGCTACACCTTC. The V and J genes are TRBV14 and TRBJ1-2, with D perhaps matching TRBD1 (6 bases). Germline-derived CDR1 and CDR2 are SGHDN and FVKESK. V was clipped by 0 bases and J by 7 bases, with 24 bases between them. CDR3 size: 18 residues.